This is a list of T cell receptor beta chains from one sample in a study of blood T cell repertoires in COVID-19. Clones were sequenced by immunoSEQ multiplex PCR, and TCRdb holds only the in-frame ones, with some missing. The repertoire holds 210,000 or so clones, with around 86% as singletons. Sequencing was performed on peripheral blood. The receptors shown here come from a man aged 35-49 years with acute or convalescent COVID-19. Each CDR3 is given with its conserved first and last residue. A D gene is named only where the DNA matches it firmly. Clone size is not always given. Where it is, it says once, few, many or a class for expanded clones.

NA	TRBD1	TRBV10-3	TRBJ2-3	CAISGQGAVGGTDTQYF	TGTGCCATCAGTGGGCAGGGGGCAGTAGGTGGAACAGATACGCAGTATTTT
NA	TRBD1	TRBV28	TRBJ1-6	CASSPPSGQGAGDSPLHF	TGTGCCAGCAGTCCACCCTCGGGACAGGGGGCAGGCGATTCACCCCTCCACTTT
NA	NA	TRBV19	TRBJ1-2	CASSIGGQGTLYGYTF	TGTGCCAGTAGTATAGGTGGTCAGGGGACGCTCTATGGCTACACCTTC
NA	NA	TRBV7-3	TRBJ2-6	CASSTPGTGANVLTF	TGTGCCAGCAGCACCCCAGGGACTGGGGCCAACGTCCTGACTTTC
NA	TRBD2	TRBV10-3	TRBJ2-5	CATEATSGSEETQYF	TGTGCCACCGAAGCTACTAGCGGGAGCGAAGAGACCCAGTACTTC
NA	NA	TRBV5-5	TRBJ2-7	CASSFDRYEQYF	TGTGCCAGCAGCTTCGACAGATACGAGCAGTACTTC
NA	NA	TRBV2	TRBJ2-7	CASSEMRVPYEQYF	TGTGCCAGCAGTGAGATGAGGGTGCCCTACGAGCAGTACTTC
NA	NA	TRBV18	TRBJ1-1	CASSPLRGDTEAFF	TGTGCCAGCTCACCGCTGCGGGGGGACACTGAAGCTTTCTTT
NA	TRBD1	TRBV15	TRBJ2-5	CATSRTSLWTGGQETQYF	TGTGCCACCAGCAGAACCTCCTTGTGGACAGGGGGCCAGGAGACCCAGTACTTC
once	NA	TRBV12-5	TRBJ2-6	CASGLSGVGLAGANVLTF	TGTGCTAGTGGTTTGTCAGGGGTAGGTTTGGCTGGGGCCAACGTCCTGACTTTC
NA	NA	TRBV4-2	TRBJ1-5	CASSQESRGWNQPQHF	TGTGCCAGCAGCCAAGAAAGCAGGGGATGGAATCAGCCCCAGCATTTT
NA	TRBD2	TRBV5-4	TRBJ2-3	CASSSAGTSSTDTQYF	TGTGCCAGCAGCTCAGCCGGGACTAGCTCCACAGATACGCAGTATTTT
NA	TRBD2	TRBV27	TRBJ2-3	CASRWTSGSTDTQYF	TGTGCCAGCCGGTGGACTAGCGGGAGCACAGATACGCAGTATTTT
NA	TRBD2	TRBV7-2	TRBJ2-3	CASSYAGLAGGTDTQYF	TGTGCCAGCAGCTACGCGGGACTAGCGGGGGGGACAGATACGCAGTATTTT
once	NA	TRBV25-1	TRBJ2-1	CASSARTVAGLYNEQFF	TGTGCCAGCAGTGCCCGGACTGTGGCAGGTCTCTACAATGAGCAGTTCTTC
NA	NA	TRBV5-5	TRBJ1-2	CASSLLYSYGYTF	TGTGCCAGCAGCTTACTTTATAGCTATGGCTACACCTTC
NA	NA	TRBV5-1	TRBJ1-5	CASSLTADSNQPQHF	TGCGCCAGCAGCCTCACAGCCGATAGCAATCAGCCCCAGCATTTT
NA	NA	TRBV5-6	TRBJ1-5	CASSLGGGNQPQHF	TGTGCCAGCAGCCTGGGCGGGGGCAATCAGCCCCAGCATTTT
NA	TRBD1	TRBV5-4	TRBJ2-1	CASSPDRPSYNEQFF	TGTGCCAGCAGTCCGGACAGGCCCTCCTACAATGAGCAGTTCTTC
NA	NA	TRBV15	TRBJ2-2	CATSIGVGELFF	TGTGCCACCAGCATAGGGGTCGGGGAGCTGTTTTTT
NA	NA	TRBV6-5	TRBJ1-4	CASSPRPRGEKLFF	TGTGCCAGCAGTCCCCGTCCGAGGGGGGAAAAACTGTTTTTT
NA	TRBD1	TRBV30	TRBJ1-2	CAWTGQVSSNYGYTF	TGTGCCTGGACCGGACAGGTCTCGAGTAACTATGGCTACACCTTC
NA	NA	TRBV12-3/TRBV12-4	TRBJ2-3	CASSFQRSDTQYF	TGTGCCAGCAGTTTCCAGCGTTCGGATACGCAGTATTTT
NA	TRBD1	TRBV2	TRBJ2-1	CASSTTSGTGNEQFF	TGTGCCAGCAGTACTACTTCCGGGACAGGGAATGAGCAGTTCTTC
NA	NA	TRBV12-5	TRBJ1-4	CASGFRGNTGAIEKLFF	TGTGCTAGTGGTTTTCGTGGGAACACAGGAGCCATCGAAAAACTGTTTTTT
NA	NA	TRBV7-2	TRBJ2-5	CASSSGLQTQYF	TGTGCCAGCAGCTCCGGACTTCAGACCCAGTACTTC
NA	NA	TRBV7-2	TRBJ1-2	CASSFPGGPGGYTF	TGTGCCAGCAGCTTCCCCGGGGGGCCCGGAGGCTACACCTTC
NA	NA	TRBV14	TRBJ1-3	CASSQGGAGNTIYF	TGTGCCAGCAGCCAAGGGGGAGCTGGAAACACCATATATTTT
NA	NA	TRBV27	TRBJ1-1	CASSLGGFGGTEAFF	TGTGCCAGCAGTTTAGGCGGGTTTGGAGGGACTGAAGCTTTCTTT
NA	NA	TRBV5-8	TRBJ2-1	CASREAIYNEQFF	TGTGCCAGCAGGGAGGCGATATACAATGAGCAGTTCTTC
NA	TRBD1	TRBV5-1	TRBJ2-7	CASSSGQGVSYEQYF	TGCGCCAGCAGCTCCGGACAGGGGGTCTCCTACGAGCAGTACTTC
NA	NA	TRBV20-1	TRBJ2-5	CSATAAETQYF	TGCAGTGCTACGGCGGCAGAGACCCAGTACTTC
once	TRBD1	TRBV6-1	TRBJ2-7	CASREGQGISIIYEQYF	TGTGCCAGCAGGGAAGGACAGGGAATTTCAATTATCTACGAGCAGTACTTC
NA	NA	TRBV6-1	TRBJ1-3	CASSVITGSSGNTIYF	TGTGCCAGCAGTGTAATCACAGGGAGCTCTGGAAACACCATATATTTT
NA	TRBD1	TRBV10-1	TRBJ1-2	CASSESGRDRDDYGYTF	TGCGCCAGCAGTGAGTCTGGAAGGGACAGGGATGACTATGGCTACACCTTC
NA	TRBD1	TRBV5-6	TRBJ1-5	CASSLQGLPQPQHF	TGTGCCAGCAGCTTACAGGGGCTCCCTCAGCCCCAGCATTTT
few	NA	TRBV28	TRBJ1-5	CASISGGLGNQPQHF	TGTGCCAGCATCTCGGGAGGGTTAGGCAATCAGCCCCAGCATTTT
NA	NA	TRBV24-1	TRBJ2-6	CATSGWGAGANVLTF	TGTGCCACCAGTGGTTGGGGCGCTGGGGCCAACGTCCTGACTTTC
NA	TRBD1	TRBV24-1	TRBJ2-5	CATSDSTGQTQYF	TGTGCCACCAGTGATTCGACAGGGCAGACCCAGTACTTC
NA	TRBD1	TRBV27	TRBJ1-2	CASSSIGTGHGYTF	TGTGCCAGCAGTTCCATCGGGACAGGGCATGGCTACACCTTC